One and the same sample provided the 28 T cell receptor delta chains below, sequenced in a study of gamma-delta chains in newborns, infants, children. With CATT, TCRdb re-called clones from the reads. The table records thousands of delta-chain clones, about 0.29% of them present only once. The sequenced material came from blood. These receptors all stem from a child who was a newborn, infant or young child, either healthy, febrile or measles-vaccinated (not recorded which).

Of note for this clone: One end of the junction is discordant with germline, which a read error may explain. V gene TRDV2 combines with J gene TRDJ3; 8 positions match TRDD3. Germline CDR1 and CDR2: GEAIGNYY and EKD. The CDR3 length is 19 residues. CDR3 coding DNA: TGTGCCTGTGACACCGTACTGAGGGATACGCCCTGGGACACCCGGCAGATGTTTTTC. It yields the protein CACDTVLRDTPWDTRQMFF.

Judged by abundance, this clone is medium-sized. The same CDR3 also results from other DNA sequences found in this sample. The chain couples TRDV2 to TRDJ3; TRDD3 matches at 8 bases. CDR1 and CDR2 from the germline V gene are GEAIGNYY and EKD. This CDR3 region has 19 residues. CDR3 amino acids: CASLLGARTSSWDTRQMFF. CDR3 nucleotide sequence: TGTGCATCCCTACTGGGGGCCCGAACCAGCTCCTGGGACACCCGACAGATGTTTTTC.

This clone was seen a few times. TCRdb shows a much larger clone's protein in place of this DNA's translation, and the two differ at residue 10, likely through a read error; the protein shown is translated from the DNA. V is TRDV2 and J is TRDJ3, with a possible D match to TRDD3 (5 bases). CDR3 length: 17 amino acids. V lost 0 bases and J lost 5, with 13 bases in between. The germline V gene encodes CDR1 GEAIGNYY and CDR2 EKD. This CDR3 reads CACDTEGFARDTRQMFF. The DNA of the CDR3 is TGTGCCTGTGACACCGAGGGATTCGCCAGGGACACCCGACAGATGTTTTTC.

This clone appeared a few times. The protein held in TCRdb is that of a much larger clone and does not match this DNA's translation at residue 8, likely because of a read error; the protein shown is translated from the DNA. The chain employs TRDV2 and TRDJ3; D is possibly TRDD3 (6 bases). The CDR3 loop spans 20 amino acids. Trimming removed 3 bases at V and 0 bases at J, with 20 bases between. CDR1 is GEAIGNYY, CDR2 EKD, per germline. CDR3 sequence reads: CACDRTGRRLSSWDTRQMFF. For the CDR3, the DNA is TGTGCCTGTGACCGTACTGGGAGACGACTTAGCTCCTGGGACACCCGACAGATGTTTTTC.

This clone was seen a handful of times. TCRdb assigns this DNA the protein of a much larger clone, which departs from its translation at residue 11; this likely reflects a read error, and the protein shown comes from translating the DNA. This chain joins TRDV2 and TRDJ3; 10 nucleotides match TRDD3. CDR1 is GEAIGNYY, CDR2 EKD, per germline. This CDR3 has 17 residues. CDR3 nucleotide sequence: TGTGCCTGTGACACTGGGGGATACTCCTGGGGCACCCGACAGATGTTTTTC. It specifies CACDTGGYSWGTRQMFF.

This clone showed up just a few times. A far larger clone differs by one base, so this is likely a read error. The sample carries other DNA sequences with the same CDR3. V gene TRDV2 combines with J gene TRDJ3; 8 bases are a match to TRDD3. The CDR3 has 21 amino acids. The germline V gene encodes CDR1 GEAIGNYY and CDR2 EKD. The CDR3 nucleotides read TGTGCCTGTGCATCCCTACTGGGGGCCCGAACCAGCTCCTGGGACACCCGGCAGATGTTTTTC. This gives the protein CACASLLGARTSSWDTRQMFF.

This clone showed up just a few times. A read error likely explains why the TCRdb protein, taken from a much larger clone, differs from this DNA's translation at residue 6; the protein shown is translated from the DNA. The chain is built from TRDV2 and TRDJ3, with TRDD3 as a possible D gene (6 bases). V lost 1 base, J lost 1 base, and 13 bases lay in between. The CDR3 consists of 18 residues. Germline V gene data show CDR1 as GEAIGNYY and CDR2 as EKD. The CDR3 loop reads CACDTPLGGSWDTRQMFF. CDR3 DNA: TGTGCCTGTGACACTCCACTGGGAGGTTCCTGGGACACCCGACAGATGTTTTTC.

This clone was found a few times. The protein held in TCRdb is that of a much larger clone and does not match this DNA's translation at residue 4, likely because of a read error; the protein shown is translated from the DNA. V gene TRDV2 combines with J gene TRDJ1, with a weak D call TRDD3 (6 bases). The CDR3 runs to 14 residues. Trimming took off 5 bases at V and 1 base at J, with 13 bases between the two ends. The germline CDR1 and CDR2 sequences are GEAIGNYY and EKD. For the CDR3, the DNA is TGTGCCTGTGGCAAGTTGGGGGGCACCGATAAACTCATCTTT. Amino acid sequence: CACGKLGGTDKLIF.

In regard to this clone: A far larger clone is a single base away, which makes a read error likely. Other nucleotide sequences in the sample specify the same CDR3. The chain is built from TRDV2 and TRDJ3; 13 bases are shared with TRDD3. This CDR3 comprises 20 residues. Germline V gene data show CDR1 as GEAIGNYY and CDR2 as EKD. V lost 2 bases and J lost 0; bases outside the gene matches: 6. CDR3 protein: CACDKYWGIRSSWDTRQMFF. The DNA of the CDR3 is TGTGCCTGTGACAAGTACTGGGGGATACGTAGCTCCTGGGACACCCGACAGATGTTTTTC.

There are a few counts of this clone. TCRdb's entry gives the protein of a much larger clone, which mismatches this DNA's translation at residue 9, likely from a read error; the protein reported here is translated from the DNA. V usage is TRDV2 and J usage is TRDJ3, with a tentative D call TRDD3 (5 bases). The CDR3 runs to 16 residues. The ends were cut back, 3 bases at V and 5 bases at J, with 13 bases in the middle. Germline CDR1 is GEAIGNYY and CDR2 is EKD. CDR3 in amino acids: CACDPIHGRDTRQMFF. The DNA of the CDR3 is TGTGCCTGTGACCCGATACACGGCCGGGACACCCGACAGATGTTTTTC.

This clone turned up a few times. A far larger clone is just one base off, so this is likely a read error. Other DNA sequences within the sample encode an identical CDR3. This CDR3 reads CACDPIHGWDTRQMFF. The DNA of the CDR3 is TGTGCCTGTGACCCGATACACGGCTGGGACACCCGCCAGATGTTTTTC. The chain carries TRDV2 and TRDJ3; D may be TRDD3 (5 bases). Germline V gene data show CDR1 as GEAIGNYY and CDR2 as EKD. CDR3 length equals 16 residues.

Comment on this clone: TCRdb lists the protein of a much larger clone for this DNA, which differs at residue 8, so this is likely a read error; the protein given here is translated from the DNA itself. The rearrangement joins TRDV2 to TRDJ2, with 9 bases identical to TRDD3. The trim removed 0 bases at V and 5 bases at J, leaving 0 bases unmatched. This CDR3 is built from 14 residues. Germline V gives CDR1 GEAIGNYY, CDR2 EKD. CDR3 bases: TGTGCCTGTGACACCTGGGGGATAACAGCACAACTCTTCTTT. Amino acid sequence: CACDTWGITAQLFF.

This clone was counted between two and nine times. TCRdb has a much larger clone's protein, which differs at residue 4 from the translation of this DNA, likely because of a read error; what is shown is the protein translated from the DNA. CDR3 DNA: TGTGCCTGTGGCAAAGTACTGGGGGCCTCAAGCTCCTGGGACACCCGACAGATGTTTTTC. Translating gives CACGKVLGASSSWDTRQMFF. This chain uses TRDV2 with TRDJ3; 8 bases align to TRDD3. V was clipped by 5 bases and J by 0 bases; unmatched bases: 14. CDR3 length equals 20 residues. The V gene's germline CDR1 is GEAIGNYY and CDR2 EKD.

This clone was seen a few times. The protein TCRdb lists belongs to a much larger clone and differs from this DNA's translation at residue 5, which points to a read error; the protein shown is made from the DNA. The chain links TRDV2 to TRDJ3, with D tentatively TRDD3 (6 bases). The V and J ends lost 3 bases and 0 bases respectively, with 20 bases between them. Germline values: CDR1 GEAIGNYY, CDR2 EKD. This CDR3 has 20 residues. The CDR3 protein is CACDGMVWGPSSWDTRQMFF. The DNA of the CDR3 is TGTGCCTGTGACGGAATGGTGTGGGGGCCGAGCTCCTGGGACACCCGACAGATGTTTTTC.

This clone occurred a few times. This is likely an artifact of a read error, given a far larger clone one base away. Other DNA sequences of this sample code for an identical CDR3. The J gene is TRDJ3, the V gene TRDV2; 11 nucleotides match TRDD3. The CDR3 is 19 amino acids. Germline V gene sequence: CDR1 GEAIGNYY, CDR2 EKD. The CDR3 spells CACGTVGGYAAWDTRQMFF. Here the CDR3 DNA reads TGTGCCTGTGGCACCGTTGGGGGATACGCGGCCTGGGACACCCGACAGATGTTTTTC.

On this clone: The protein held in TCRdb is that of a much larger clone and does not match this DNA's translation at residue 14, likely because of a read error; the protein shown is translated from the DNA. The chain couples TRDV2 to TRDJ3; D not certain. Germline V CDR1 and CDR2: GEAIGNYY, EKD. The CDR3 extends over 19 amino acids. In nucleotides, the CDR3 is TGTGCCTGTGACACCGCTTTCGGTACTTCTCTTTGGGACATCCGACAGATGTTTTTC. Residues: CACDTAFGTSLWDIRQMFF.

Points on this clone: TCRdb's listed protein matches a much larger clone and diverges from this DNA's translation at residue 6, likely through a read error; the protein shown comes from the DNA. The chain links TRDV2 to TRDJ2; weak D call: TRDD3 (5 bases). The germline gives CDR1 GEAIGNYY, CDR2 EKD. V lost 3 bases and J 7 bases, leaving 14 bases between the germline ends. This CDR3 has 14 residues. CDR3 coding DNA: TGTGCCTGTGACCCCTGTGGGGTAGAAGCACAACTCTTCTTT. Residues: CACDPCGVEAQLFF.

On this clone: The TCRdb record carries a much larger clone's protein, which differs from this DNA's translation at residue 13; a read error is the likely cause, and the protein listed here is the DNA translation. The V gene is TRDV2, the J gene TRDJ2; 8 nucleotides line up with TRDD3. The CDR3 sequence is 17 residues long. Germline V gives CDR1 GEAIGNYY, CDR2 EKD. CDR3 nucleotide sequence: TGTGCCTGCGTCCCAGTAAATGGGGGATCAGGGACAGTACAACTCTTCTTT. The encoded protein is CACVPVNGGSGTVQLFF.

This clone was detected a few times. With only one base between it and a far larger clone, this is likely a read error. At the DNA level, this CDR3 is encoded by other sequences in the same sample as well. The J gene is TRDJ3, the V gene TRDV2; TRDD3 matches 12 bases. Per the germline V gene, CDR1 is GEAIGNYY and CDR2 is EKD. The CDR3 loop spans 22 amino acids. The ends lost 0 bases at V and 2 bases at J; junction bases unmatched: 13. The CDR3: CACDTVGLGDTLNPWDTRQMFF. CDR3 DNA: TGTGCCTGTGACACCGTGGGACTGGGGGATACCCTCAACCCCTGGGACACCCGACAGATGTTTTTC.

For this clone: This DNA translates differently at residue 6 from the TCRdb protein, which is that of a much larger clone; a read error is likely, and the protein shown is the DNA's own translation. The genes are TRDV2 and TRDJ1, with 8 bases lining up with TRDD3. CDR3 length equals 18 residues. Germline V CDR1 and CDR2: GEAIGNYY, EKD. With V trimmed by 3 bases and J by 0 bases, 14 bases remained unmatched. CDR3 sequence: CACDAIWKLGAYTDKLIF. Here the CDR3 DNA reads TGTGCCTGTGACGCCATATGGAAACTGGGGGCTTACACCGATAAACTCATCTTT.

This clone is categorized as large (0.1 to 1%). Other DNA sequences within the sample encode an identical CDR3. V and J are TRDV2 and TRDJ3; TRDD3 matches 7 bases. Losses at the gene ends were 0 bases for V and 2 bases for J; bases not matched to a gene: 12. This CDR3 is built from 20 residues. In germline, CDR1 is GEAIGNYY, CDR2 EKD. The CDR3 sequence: CACDTVLRGYNTWDTRQMFF. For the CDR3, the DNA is TGTGCCTGTGACACCGTATTAAGGGGATATAACACCTGGGACACCCGACAGATGTTTTTC.

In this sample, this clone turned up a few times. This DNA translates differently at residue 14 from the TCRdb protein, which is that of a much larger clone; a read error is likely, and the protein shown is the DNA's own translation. The CDR3 DNA sequence: TGTGCCTTTTGGTGGGGACTGGGGGATAGGCCTGTCTCCCGGGACACCCGACAGATGTTTTTC. Translating gives CAFWWGLGDRPVSRDTRQMFF. The chain is built from TRDV3 and TRDJ3, with 11 bases identical to TRDD3. The CDR3 runs 21 residues. Germline lookup yields CDR1 TVYSNPD and CDR2 GDNSRS (reference sequence).

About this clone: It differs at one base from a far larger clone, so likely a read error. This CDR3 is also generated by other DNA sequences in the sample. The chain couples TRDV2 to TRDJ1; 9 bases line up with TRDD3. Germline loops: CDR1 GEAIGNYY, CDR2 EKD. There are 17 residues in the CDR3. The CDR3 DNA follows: TGTGCCTGTGACACCGTTAGGGGATACGAGTACACTGATAAACTCATCTTT. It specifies CACDTVRGYEYTDKLIF.

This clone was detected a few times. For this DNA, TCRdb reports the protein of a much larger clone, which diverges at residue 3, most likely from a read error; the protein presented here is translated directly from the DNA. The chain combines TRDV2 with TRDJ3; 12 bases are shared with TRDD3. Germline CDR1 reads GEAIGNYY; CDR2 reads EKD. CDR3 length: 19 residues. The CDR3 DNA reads TGTGCCAGTGACTCGGTACTGGGGGATACTTCCTGGGACACCCGACAGATGTTTTTC. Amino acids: CASDSVLGDTSWDTRQMFF.

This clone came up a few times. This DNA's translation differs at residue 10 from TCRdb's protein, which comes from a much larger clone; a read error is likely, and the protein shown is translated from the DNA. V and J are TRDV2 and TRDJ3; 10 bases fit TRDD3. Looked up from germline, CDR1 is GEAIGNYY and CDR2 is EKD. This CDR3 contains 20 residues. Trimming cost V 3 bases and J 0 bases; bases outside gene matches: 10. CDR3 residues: CACDAILGDDSSWDTRQMFF. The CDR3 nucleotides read TGTGCCTGTGACGCTATACTGGGGGATGACAGCTCCTGGGACACCCGACAGATGTTTTTC.

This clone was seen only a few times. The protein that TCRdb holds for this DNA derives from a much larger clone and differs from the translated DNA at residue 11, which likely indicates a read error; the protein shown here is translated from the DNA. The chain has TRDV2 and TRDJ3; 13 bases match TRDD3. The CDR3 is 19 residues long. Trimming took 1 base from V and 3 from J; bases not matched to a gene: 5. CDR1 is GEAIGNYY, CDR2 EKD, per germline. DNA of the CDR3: TGTGCCTGTGACACTGTACTGGGGGATACGCACTGGGACACCCGACAGATGTTTTTC. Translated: CACDTVLGDTHWDTRQMFF.

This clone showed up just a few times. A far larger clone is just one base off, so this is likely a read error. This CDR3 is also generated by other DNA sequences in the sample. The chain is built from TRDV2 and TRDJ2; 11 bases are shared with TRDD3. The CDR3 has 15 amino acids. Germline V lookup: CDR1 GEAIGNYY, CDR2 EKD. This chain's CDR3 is CACDPLGDRTAQLFF. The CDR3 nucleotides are TGTGCCTGTGACCCACTGGGGGATAGGACAGCACAGCTCTTCTTT.

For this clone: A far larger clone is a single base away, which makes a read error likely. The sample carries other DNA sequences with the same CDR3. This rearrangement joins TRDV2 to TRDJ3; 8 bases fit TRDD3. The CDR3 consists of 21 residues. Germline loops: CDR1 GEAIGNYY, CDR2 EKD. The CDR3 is CACDTVTGGQVSSWDTRQMFF. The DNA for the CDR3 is TGTGCCTGTGACACGGTTACTGGGGGTCAAGTCAGCTCCTGGGACACTCGACAGATGTTTTTC.